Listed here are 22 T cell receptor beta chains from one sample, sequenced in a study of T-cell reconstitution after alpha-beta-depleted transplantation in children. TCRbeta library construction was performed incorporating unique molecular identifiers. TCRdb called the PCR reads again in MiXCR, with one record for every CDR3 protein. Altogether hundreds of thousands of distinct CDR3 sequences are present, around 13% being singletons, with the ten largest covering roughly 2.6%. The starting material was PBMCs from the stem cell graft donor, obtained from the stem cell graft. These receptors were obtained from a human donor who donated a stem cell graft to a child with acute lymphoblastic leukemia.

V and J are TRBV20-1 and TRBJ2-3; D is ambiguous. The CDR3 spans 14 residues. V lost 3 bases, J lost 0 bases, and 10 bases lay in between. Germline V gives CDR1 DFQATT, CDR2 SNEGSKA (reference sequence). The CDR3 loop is CSASVGSSTDTQYF. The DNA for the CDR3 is TGCAGTGCTAGTGTAGGATCTAGCACAGATACGCAGTATTTT.

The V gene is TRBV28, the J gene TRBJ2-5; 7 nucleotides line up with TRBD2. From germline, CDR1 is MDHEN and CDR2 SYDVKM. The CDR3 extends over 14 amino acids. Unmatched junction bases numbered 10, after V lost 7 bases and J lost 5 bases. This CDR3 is CASNIIAGGETQYF. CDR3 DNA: TGTGCCAGCAACATTATAGCGGGCGGGGAGACCCAGTACTTC.

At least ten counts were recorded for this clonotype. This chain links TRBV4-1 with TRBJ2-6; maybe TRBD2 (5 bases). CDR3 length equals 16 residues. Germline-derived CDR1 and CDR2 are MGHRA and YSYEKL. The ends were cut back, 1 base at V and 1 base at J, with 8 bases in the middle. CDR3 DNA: TGCGCCAGCAGCCAAGGACGGGGATCTGGGGCCAACGTCCTGACTTTC. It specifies CASSQGRGSGANVLTF.

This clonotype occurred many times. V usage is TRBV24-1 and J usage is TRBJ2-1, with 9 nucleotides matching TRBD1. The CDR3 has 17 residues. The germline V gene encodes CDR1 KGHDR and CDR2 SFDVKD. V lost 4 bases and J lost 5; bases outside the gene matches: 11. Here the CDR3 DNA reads TGTGCCACCAGTGAGGGACGGACAGGGGTCCGAGACAATGAGCAGTTCTTC. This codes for CATSEGRTGVRDNEQFF.

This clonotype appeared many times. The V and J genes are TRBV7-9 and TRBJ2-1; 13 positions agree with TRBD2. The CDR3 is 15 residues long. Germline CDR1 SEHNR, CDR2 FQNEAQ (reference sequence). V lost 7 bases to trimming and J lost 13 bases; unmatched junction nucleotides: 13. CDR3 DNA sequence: TGTGCCAGCACCCGAGGACTAGCGGGAGACGAGACCCAGTTCTTC. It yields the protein CASTRGLAGDETQFF.

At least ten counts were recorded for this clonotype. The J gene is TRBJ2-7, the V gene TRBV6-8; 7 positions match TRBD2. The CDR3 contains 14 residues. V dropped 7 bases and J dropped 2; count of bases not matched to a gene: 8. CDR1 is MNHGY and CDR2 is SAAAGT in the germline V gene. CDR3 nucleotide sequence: TGTGCCAGCAAACTAGCGCAATGTCCCTACGAGCAGTACTTC. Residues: CASKLAQCPYEQYF.

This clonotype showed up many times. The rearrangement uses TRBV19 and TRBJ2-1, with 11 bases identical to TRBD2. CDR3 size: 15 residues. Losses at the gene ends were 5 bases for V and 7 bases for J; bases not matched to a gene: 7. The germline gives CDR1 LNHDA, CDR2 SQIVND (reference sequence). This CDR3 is CASSPPGLAANEQFF. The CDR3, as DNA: TGTGCCAGTAGTCCACCGGGACTAGCGGCGAATGAGCAGTTCTTC.

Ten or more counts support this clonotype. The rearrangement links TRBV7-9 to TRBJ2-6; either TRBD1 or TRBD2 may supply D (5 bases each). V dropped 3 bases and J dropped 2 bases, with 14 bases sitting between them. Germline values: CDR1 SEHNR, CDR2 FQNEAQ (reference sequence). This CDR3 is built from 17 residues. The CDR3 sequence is CASSFEGLLPGANVLTF. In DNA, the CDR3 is TGTGCCAGCAGCTTTGAGGGGCTCCTACCTGGGGCCAACGTCCTGACTTTC.

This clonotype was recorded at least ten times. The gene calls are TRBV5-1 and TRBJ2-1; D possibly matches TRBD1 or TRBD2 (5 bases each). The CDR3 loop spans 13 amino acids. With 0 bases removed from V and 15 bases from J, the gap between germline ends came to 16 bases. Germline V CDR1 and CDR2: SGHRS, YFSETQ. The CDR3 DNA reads TGCGCCAGCAGCTTGGATTTCCGGGACCCGGGGTTCTTC. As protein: CASSLDFRDPGFF.

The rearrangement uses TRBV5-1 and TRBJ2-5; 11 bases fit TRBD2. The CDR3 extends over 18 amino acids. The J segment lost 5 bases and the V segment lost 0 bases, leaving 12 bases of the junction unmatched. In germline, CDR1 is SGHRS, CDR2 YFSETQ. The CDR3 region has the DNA TGCGCCAGCAGCTTGGCCCTCCTAGCGGGAGGACGAGGGGAGACCCAGTACTTC. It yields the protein CASSLALLAGGRGETQYF.

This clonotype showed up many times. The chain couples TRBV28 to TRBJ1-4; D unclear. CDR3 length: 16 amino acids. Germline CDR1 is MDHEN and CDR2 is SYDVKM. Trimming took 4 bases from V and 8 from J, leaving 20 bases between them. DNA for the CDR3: TGTGCCAGCAGTTCAACCTGGGAGACCGAAAGGGAAAAACTGTTTTTT. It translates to CASSSTWETEREKLFF.

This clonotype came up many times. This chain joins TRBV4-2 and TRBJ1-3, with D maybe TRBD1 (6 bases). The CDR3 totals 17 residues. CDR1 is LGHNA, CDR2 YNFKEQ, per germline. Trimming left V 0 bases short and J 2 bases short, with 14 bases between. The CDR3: CASSQDVGGNAGNTIYF. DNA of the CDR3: TGTGCCAGCAGCCAAGATGTGGGGGGCAATGCTGGAAACACCATATATTTT.

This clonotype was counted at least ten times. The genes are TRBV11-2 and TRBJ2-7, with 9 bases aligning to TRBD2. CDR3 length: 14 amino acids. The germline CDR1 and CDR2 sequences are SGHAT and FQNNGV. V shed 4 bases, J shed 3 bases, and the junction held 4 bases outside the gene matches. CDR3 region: CASSWGLADYEQYF. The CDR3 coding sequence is TGTGCCAGCAGCTGGGGACTAGCTGACTACGAGCAGTACTTC.

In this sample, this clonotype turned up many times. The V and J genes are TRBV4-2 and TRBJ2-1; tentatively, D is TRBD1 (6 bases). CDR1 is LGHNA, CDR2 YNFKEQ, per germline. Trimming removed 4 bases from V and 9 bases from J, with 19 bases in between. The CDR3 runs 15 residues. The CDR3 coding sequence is TGTGCCAGCAGCCCCCTAGGGGGAGAGGGCAGTGAGCAGTTCTTC. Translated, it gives CASSPLGGEGSEQFF.

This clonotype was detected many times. In DNA, the CDR3 is TGTGCCAGCACCGGACAAGGCTCCTACGAGCAGTACTTC. It yields the protein CASTGQGSYEQYF. This chain connects TRBV9 to TRBJ2-7; tentatively, D is TRBD1 (5 bases). Trimming took 6 bases from V and 0 from J, leaving 10 bases between them. CDR3 length: 13 residues. Germline CDR1 reads SGDLS; CDR2 reads YYNGEE.

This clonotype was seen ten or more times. CDR3 nucleotides: TGTGCCAGCATCGGGACTAGCTCCTACAATGAGCAGTTCTTC. Amino acid sequence: CASIGTSSYNEQFF. V is TRBV28 and J is TRBJ2-1; TRBD2 matches at 8 bases. The V gene end was trimmed by 7 bases and the J gene end by 0 bases; junction bases not matched to a gene: 2. This CDR3 has 14 amino acids. Germline CDR1 and CDR2: MDHEN and SYDVKM.

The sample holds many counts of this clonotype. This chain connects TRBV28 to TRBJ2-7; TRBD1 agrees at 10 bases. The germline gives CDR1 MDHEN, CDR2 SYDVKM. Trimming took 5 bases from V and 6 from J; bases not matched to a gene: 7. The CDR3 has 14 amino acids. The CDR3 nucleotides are TGTGCCAGCAGTATAAGGACAGGGGGTCTCGAGCAGTACTTC. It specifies CASSIRTGGLEQYF.

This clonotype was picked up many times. The CDR3 DNA reads as TGTGCCAGCAGTTTATTTATGTCGATGAGAGGGAGTGACAATGAGCAGTTCTTC. This translates into CASSLFMSMRGSDNEQFF. The rearrangement links TRBV12-3 or TRBV12-4 to TRBJ2-1, with D possibly matching TRBD2 (5 bases). The V gene lost 2 bases and the J gene lost 5 bases, with 22 bases spanning the gap. The CDR3 is 18 residues long.

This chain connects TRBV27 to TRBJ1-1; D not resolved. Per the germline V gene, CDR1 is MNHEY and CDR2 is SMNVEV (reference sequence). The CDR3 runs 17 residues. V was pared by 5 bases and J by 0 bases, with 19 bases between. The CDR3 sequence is CASSPSPPGPMNTEAFF. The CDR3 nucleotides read TGTGCCAGCAGTCCATCCCCCCCCGGGCCGATGAACACTGAAGCTTTCTTT.

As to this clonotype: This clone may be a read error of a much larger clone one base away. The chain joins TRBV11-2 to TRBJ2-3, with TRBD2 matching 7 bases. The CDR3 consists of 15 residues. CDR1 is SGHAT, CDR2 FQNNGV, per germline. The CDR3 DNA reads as TGTGCCGGCAGCTTAGGGGCGGGGGGCACAGATACGCAGTATTTT. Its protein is CAGSLGAGGTDTQYF.

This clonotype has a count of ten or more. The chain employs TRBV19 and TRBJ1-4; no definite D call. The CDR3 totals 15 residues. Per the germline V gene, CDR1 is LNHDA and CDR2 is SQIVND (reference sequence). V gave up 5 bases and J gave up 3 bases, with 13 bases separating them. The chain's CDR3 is CASSYSGRPNEKLFF. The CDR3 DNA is TGTGCCAGTAGTTATAGCGGGCGGCCTAATGAAAAACTGTTTTTT.

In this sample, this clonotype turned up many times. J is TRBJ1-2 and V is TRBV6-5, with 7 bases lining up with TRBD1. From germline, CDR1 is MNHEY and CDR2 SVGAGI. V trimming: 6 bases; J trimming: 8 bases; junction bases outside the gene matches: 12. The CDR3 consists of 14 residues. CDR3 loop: CASSRQGKSGGYTF. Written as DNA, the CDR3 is TGTGCCAGCAGCCGACAGGGCAAGTCGGGCGGCTACACCTTC.